Below, 4 T cell receptor beta chains from the same sample are listed, as sequenced in a study of T cells in Graves' hyperthyroidism and ophthalmopathy. Template material for amplifying TCR beta CDR3 regions consisted of RNA transcripts. Researchers ran a first-round RT-PCR on the TCR CDR3 using the HTBI primer set. Each CDR3 protein is one row after TCRdb ran MiXCR on the multiplex PCR reads. Among 480,000 or so distinct CDR3 sequences listed, 40% to 55% were seen once. Sequencing was carried out using peripheral blood or thyroid tissue (not recorded which). These receptors were obtained from an adult woman with Graves' disease, either hyperthyroidism or ophthalmopathy (not recorded which).

This clonotype has a handful of counts. This clone may be a read error of a much larger clone one base away. The V and J genes are TRBV5-4 and TRBJ1-1; maybe TRBD1 (6 bases). CDR1 SGHNT and CDR2 YYREEE come from the germline V gene (reference sequence). V shed 4 bases and J shed 8 bases, with 18 bases lying between them. The CDR3 runs 14 residues. The CDR3 loop is CASSVQGSLLEAFF. The CDR3 DNA reads as TGTGCCAGCAGCGTGCAGGGGAGTCTCCTCGAAGCTTTCTTT.

The chain uses TRBV7-8 and TRBJ1-4, with D hard to call. Trimming shortened V by 1 base and J by 8 bases, and 17 bases separated the two germline ends. CDR1 and CDR2 (germline): SGHVS, FQNEAQ. This CDR3 contains 16 residues. The CDR3 loop reads CASSLVSWGFGEKLFF. CDR3 nucleotide sequence: TGTGCCAGCAGCTTAGTATCCTGGGGTTTTGGGGAAAAACTGTTTTTT.

This clonotype was observed a handful of times. This sequence joins TRBV6-5 and TRBJ2-2; possibly TRBD1 for D (5 bases). The V and J ends lost 5 bases and 3 bases respectively, with 10 bases between them. CDR1 is MNHEY, CDR2 SVGAGI, per germline. The CDR3 contains 14 residues. CDR3 in amino acids: CASSVDRYTGELFF. CDR3 nucleotides: TGTGCCAGCAGTGTAGACAGATACACCGGGGAGCTGTTTTTT.

This clonotype was counted at least ten times. The chain carries TRBV7-8 and TRBJ1-1; no definite D call. Trimming removed 2 bases from V and 0 bases from J, with 7 bases in between. The CDR3 extends over 14 amino acids. CDR1 and CDR2 from the germline V gene are SGHVS and FQNEAQ. This chain's CDR3 is CASSLISLNTEAFF. CDR3 nucleotide sequence: TGTGCCAGCAGCTTAATCAGCTTGAACACTGAAGCTTTCTTT.